Included here is one T cell receptor beta chain sequence, with context. Its antigen remains unknown. Here immunoSEQ multiplex PCR was the method, and the copy in TCRdb shows in-frame clones only, minus some. Here the sample spans about 180,000 clones, about 90% being singletons. The data derive from a study of T cell responses to AZD1222 COVID-19 vaccine. Overall study findings and caveats: The sample set comprised mostly white British donors with more females, and clonal diversity was possibly underestimated. At baseline, just 6 or 7 AZD1222 recipients tested seropositive. CD4 TCRs covered the whole spike, strongest at regions 160-218 and 743-854.

Germline V gives CDR1 KGHSH, CDR2 LQKENI. J was trimmed by 9 bases and V by 2 bases; bases with no gene match: 11. CDR3 length equals 17 residues. The material sequenced was peripheral blood, taken 28 days after the second AZD1222 dose. This TCR came from an adult who received the AZD1222 COVID-19 vaccine. The J gene is TRBJ2-1, the V gene TRBV18, with TRBD2 identical over 12 bases. Written as DNA, the CDR3 is TGTGCCAGCTCACCATTAGGACTAGCGGGACCGGCCGGTGAGCAGTTCTTC. Residues: CASSPLGLAGPAGEQFF.